A single sample gave rise to the 12 T cell receptor beta chains below, sequenced in a study of Ad26.COV2.S vaccination and SARS-CoV-2 variants. The treatment is: roughly 20 received Ad26.COV2.S at low or high dose, single or two shots; roughly five received placebo; per-sample allocation not given. Following the first vaccine or placebo injection, samples were taken on day 63. The table came from immunoSEQ multiplex PCR; TCRdb's copy has only in-frame clones and leaves some out. The sample carries 440,000 or so clones, around 90% recorded once. Specimen: peripheral blood, collected in a trial of Ad26.COV2.S vaccine versus placebo. Source of these receptors: a person aged 18-60 years who received the Ad26.COV2.S COVID-19 vaccine or a placebo.

This chain links TRBV27 with TRBJ2-2, with TRBD2 as a possible D gene (7 bases). CDR3 size: 16 residues. Germline values: CDR1 MNHEY, CDR2 SMNVEV (reference sequence). Trimming removed 5 bases at V and 6 bases at J, with 19 bases between. The CDR3: CASSHPGGGGPGELFF. DNA of the CDR3: TGTGCCAGCAGTCACCCTGGGGGCGGGGGCCCCGGGGAGCTGTTTTTT.

The gene calls are TRBV2 and TRBJ2-1, with TRBD2 matching over 8 bases. Per the germline V gene, CDR1 is SNHLY and CDR2 is FYNNEI. This CDR3 spans 12 amino acids. The V gene end was trimmed by 8 bases and the J gene end by 13 bases; junction bases not matched to a gene: 10. The CDR3 protein is CASQSGGLVQFF. DNA of the CDR3: TGTGCCAGCCAGAGCGGGGGACTAGTCCAGTTCTTC.

The chain carries TRBV15 and TRBJ2-2; no clear D gene. CDR3 size: 15 residues. Germline-derived CDR1 and CDR2 are LNHNV and YYDKDF (reference sequence). Trimming cost V 3 bases and J 3 bases, with 11 bases left between them. The CDR3 loop reads CATSRDLQDTGELFF. The CDR3 DNA sequence: TGTGCCACCAGCAGGGATCTTCAGGACACCGGGGAGCTGTTTTTT.

For this clone: Other DNA sequences in this specimen translate into the identical CDR3. The chain links TRBV6-6 to TRBJ1-3; a weak D match, TRBD1 (5 bases). The germline V gene has CDR1 MNHNY and CDR2 SVGAGI (reference sequence). V lost 4 bases to trimming and J lost 0 bases, with 10 bases between them. The CDR3 has 15 residues. CDR3 sequence: CASSFDRASGNTIYF. CDR3 in DNA: TGTGCCAGCAGTTTCGACAGAGCCTCTGGAAACACCATATATTTT.

This clone appeared once. The rearrangement uses TRBV7-6 and TRBJ2-7, with D perhaps matching TRBD1 (6 bases). CDR3 length: 15 residues. The V gene lost 5 bases and the J gene lost 0 bases, with 14 bases spanning the gap. Germline CDR1 and CDR2: SGHVS and FNYEAQ. The CDR3 is CASSLSGTISYEQYF. CDR3 DNA: TGTGCCAGCAGCCTCTCCGGGACAATCTCCTACGAGCAGTACTTC.

V and J are TRBV27 and TRBJ2-7, with D maybe TRBD2 (5 bases). The ends were cut back, 6 bases at V and 2 bases at J, with 14 bases in the middle. The length of the CDR3 is 14 residues. Germline V CDR1 and CDR2: MNHEY, SMNVEV (reference sequence). Here the CDR3 reads CASRGAGWPYEQYF. DNA for the CDR3: TGTGCCAGCAGAGGTGCGGGCTGGCCCTACGAGCAGTACTTC.

The chain uses TRBV7-2 and TRBJ2-2; 7 bases map to TRBD1. Germline assignment: CDR1 SGHTA and CDR2 FQGNSA. The CDR3 is 16 residues long. Germline trimming cut 2 bases from V and 4 bases from J; bases unmatched to any gene: 7. The CDR3 here is CASSLLGTVPTGELFF. The CDR3 DNA reads TGTGCCAGCAGCTTATTGGGGACAGTGCCCACCGGGGAGCTGTTTTTT. Based on the CDR3 plus reference TRBV7-2 and TRBJ2-2, the full variable domain is GAGVSQSPSNKVTEKGKDVELRCDPISGHTALYWYRQSLGQGLEFLIYFQGNSAPDKSGLPSDRFSAERTGGSVSTLTIQRTQQEDSAVYLCASSLLGTVPTGELFFGEGSRLTVL.

Notes on this clone: Other nucleotide sequences in the sample specify the same CDR3. The chain recombines TRBV27 with TRBJ2-3; D is unclear. Trimming took 0 bases from V and 1 from J, leaving 2 bases between them. This CDR3 contains 13 residues. Germline V CDR1 and CDR2: MNHEY, SMNVEV (reference sequence). The CDR3 protein is CASSLSRTDTQYF. The DNA for the CDR3 is TGTGCCAGCAGTTTATCGCGCACAGATACGCAGTATTTT.

The chain links TRBV4-1 to TRBJ2-7; D possibly corresponds to TRBD1 (6 bases). The V end lost 4 bases, the J end lost 6 bases, and 13 bases lay between the germline ends. CDR3 length: 13 residues. Germline V gene lookup returns CDR1 MGHRA and CDR2 YSYEKL. CDR3 nucleotide sequence: TGCGCCAGCAGCCCTCGTAGGGGGAGCGAGCAGTACTTC. This sequence encodes CASSPRRGSEQYF.

As to this clone: At one end, the junction sequence differs from germline, possibly due to a read error. The chain couples TRBV28 to TRBJ1-6, with 7 bases aligning to TRBD1. This CDR3 region has 14 residues. Germline V lookup: CDR1 MDHEN, CDR2 SYDVKM. The CDR3 DNA follows: TGTGCCAGCAAGGAGGGACAGCAAAATTCGCCCCTCCACTTT. Its protein is CASKEGQQNSPLHF.

The chain is built from TRBV4-2 and TRBJ2-7; 10 nucleotides match TRBD1. The V segment lost 2 bases and the J segment 4 bases; nucleotides outside the gene matches: 5. There are 15 residues in the CDR3. Germline CDR1 and CDR2: LGHNA and YNFKEQ. The CDR3 reads CASSQRRQGAYEQYF. CDR3 nucleotide sequence: TGTGCCAGCAGCCAAAGGAGACAGGGGGCTTACGAGCAGTACTTC.

The chain couples TRBV5-1 to TRBJ2-3; 9 bases fit TRBD1. Trimming removed 7 bases from V and 1 base from J; junction bases left unmatched: 7. Looked up from germline, CDR1 is SGHRS and CDR2 is YFSETQ. The CDR3 extends over 15 amino acids. The CDR3, as DNA: TGCGCCAGCTTTCGGGGACAGGGACGCACAGATACGCAGTATTTT. Translated: CASFRGQGRTDTQYF.